The 10 T cell receptor beta chains reported below all come from one sample, sequenced in a study of blood T cell repertoires in COVID-19 (dated by TCRdb to about 2020). The library was generated by the immunoSEQ multiplex PCR assay. TCRdb carries this immuneACCESS record with in-frame sequences only. Its versions omit some clonotypes, under half of them owing to an unresolved V gene in the studies checked, with the rest unexplained. This sample lists under 300,000 clones; around 90% were detected once. The ten largest clones add up to 1.2% of the sample. Sequences were obtained from PBMCs or T cells enriched from blood (not recorded which). All receptors come from a human donor in a cohort exposed to, infected with or recovered from COVID-19 (not recorded which). The donor label of this sample is uncertain.

V is TRBV3-1 (or the pseudogene TRBV3-2) and J is TRBJ1-1, with 10 positions matching TRBD1. The V segment lost 2 bases and the J segment 3 bases; nucleotides outside the gene matches: 6. CDR1 and CDR2 from the germline V gene are LGHDT and YNNKEL (reference sequence). The CDR3 is made up of 16 amino acids. For the CDR3, the DNA is TGTGCCAGCAGCCAAAGAACAGGACAGGGGGACACTGAAGCTTTCTTT. It specifies CASSQRTGQGDTEAFF.

This chain connects TRBV12-5 to TRBJ1-6; the D is unclear. V lost 4 bases, J lost 10 bases, and 11 bases lay in between. This CDR3 has 13 residues. Germline V gives CDR1 LGHNT, CDR2 FRNRAP. In DNA form, the CDR3 reads TGTGCTAGTGGTTGGGAGGGAACCTCACCCCTCCACTTT. The encoded protein is CASGWEGTSPLHF.

The rearrangement joins TRBV6-5 to TRBJ1-5; 8 bases are shared with TRBD1. Trimming at V came to 4 bases and at J to 4 bases, leaving 6 bases not matched to a gene. Per germline, CDR1 MNHEY and CDR2 SVGAGI. This CDR3 contains 15 residues. CDR3 coding DNA: TGTGCCAGCAGTTCCGGGACAGGAGGGAATCAGCCCCAGCATTTT. Its protein product is CASSSGTGGNQPQHF.

This clone was recorded a few times. The V call is TRBV19, the J call TRBJ1-6; a possible D gene is TRBD1 (5 bases). The CDR3 is made up of 17 amino acids. V was trimmed by 7 bases and J by 5 bases, leaving 21 bases between them. CDR1 is LNHDA, CDR2 SQIVND, per germline (reference sequence). The chain's CDR3 is CASILAQDGGNNSPLHF. Written as DNA, the CDR3 is TGTGCCAGTATTCTGGCTCAAGACGGGGGGAATAATTCACCCCTCCACTTT.

This clone was seen a single time. This chain uses TRBV3-1 (or the pseudogene TRBV3-2) with TRBJ1-2; D is ambiguous. The CDR3 spans 14 residues. Germline CDR1 and CDR2: LGHDT and YNNKEL (reference sequence). The V end was cut by 6 bases, the J end by 3 bases, with 14 bases between. The CDR3, as DNA: TGTGCCAGCAGGGTATCCGGGGAAGACTATGGCTACACCTTC. Protein sequence: CASRVSGEDYGYTF.

This rearrangement joins TRBV19 to TRBJ1-5; TRBD1 matches at 9 bases. The V gene end was trimmed by 4 bases and the J gene end by 7 bases; junction bases not matched to a gene: 5. Germline V lookup: CDR1 LNHDA, CDR2 SQIVND (reference sequence). The CDR3 covers 14 residues. Written as DNA, the CDR3 is TGTGCCAGTAGTACGGGGACAGGGAGGCAGCCCCAGCATTTT. Encoded protein: CASSTGTGRQPQHF.

This clone was picked up one time. The chain combines TRBV6-1 with TRBJ2-3; TRBD2 aligns across 9 bases. Germline values: CDR1 MNHNS, CDR2 SASEGT. This CDR3 comprises 16 residues. The J segment lost 5 bases and the V segment lost 0 bases, leaving 6 bases of the junction unmatched. The CDR3 sequence is CASSEALAGAGDTQYF. The CDR3 DNA is TGTGCCAGCAGTGAAGCATTAGCGGGGGCGGGAGATACGCAGTATTTT.

This chain links TRBV27 with TRBJ2-7; D uncertain. Trimming cost V 5 bases and J 3 bases, with 11 bases left between them. The germline V gene encodes CDR1 MNHEY and CDR2 SMNVEV (reference sequence). CDR3 size: 13 residues. The CDR3 loop is CASSIQLYYEQYF. In nucleotides, the CDR3 is TGTGCCAGCAGTATTCAGTTATACTACGAGCAGTACTTC.

This clone was picked up one time. CDR3 amino acids: CASSESGFYEQYF. The DNA for the CDR3 is TGTGCCAGCAGTGAGTCAGGGTTTTACGAGCAGTACTTC. The chain recombines TRBV6-1 with TRBJ2-7; D is perhaps TRBD1 (5 bases). The CDR3 consists of 13 residues. The germline V and J ends were trimmed by 3 bases and 4 bases, with 10 bases remaining between them. Germline-derived CDR1 and CDR2 are MNHNS and SASEGT.

The chain has TRBV5-1 and TRBJ1-5, with D perhaps TRBD1 (6 bases). Trimming stripped 2 bases from V and 5 bases from J, with 8 bases between. The germline V gene has CDR1 SGHRS and CDR2 YFSETQ. The CDR3 sequence is 13 residues long. The CDR3 sequence is CASSLGQYQPQHF. CDR3 sequence (DNA): TGCGCCAGCAGCTTAGGACAGTATCAGCCCCAGCATTTT.